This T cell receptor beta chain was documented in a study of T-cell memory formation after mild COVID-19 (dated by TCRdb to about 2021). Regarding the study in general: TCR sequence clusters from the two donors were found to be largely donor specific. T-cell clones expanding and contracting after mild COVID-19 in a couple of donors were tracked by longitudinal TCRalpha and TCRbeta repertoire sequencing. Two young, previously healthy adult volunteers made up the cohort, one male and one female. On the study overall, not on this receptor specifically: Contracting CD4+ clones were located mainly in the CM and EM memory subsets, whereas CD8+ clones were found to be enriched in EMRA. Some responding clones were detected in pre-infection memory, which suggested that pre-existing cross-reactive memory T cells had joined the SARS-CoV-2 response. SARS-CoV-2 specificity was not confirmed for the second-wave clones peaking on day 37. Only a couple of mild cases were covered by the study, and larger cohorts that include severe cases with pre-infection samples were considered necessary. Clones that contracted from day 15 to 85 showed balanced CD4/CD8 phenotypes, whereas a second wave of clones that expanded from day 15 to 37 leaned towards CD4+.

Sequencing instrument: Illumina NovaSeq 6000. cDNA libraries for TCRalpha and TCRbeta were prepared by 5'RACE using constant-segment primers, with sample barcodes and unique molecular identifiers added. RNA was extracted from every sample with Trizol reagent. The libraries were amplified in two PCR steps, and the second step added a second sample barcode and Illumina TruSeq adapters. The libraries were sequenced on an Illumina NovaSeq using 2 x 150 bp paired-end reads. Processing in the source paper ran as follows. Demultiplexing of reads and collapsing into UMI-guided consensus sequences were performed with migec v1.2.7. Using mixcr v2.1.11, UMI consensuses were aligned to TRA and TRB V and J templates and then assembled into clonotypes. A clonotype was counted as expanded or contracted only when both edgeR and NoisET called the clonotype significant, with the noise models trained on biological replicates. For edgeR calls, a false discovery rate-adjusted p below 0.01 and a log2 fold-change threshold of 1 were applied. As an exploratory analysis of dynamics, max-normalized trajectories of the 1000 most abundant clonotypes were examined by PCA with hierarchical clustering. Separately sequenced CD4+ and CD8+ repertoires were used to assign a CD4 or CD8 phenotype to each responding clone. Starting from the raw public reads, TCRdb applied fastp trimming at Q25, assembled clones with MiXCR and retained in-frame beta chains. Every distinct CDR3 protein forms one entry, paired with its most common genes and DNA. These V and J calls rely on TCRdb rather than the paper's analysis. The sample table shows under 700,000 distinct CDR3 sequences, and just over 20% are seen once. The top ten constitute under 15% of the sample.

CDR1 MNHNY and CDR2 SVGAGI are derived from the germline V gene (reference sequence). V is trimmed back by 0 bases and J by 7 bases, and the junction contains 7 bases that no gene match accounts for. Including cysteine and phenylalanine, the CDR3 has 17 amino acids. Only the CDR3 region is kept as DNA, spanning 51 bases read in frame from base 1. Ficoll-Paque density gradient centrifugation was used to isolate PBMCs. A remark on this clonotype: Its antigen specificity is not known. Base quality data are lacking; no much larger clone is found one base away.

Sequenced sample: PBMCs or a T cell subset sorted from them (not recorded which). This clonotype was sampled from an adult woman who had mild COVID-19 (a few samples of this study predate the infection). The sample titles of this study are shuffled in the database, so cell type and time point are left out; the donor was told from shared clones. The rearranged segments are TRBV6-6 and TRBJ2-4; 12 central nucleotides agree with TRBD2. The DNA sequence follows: TGTGCCAGCAGTTACTCGACTAGCGGGGGCCCCAGTAACATTCAGTACTTC. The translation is CASSYSTSGGPSNIQYF.